A single sample is the source of the 13 T cell receptor beta chains below, sequenced in a study of control samples from healthy donors and cancer patients. Sequencing was performed with immunoSEQ multiplex PCR; in TCRdb, only in-frame clones are kept and a portion is missing. The table includes some 120,000 clones, around nine tenths detected once. The specimen sequenced was blood. The receptors were sampled from a man aged 35-49 years in good health.

The rearrangement joins TRBV11-3 to TRBJ1-2; D unclear. CDR3 size: 14 residues. V dropped 5 bases and J dropped 7 bases, with 17 bases sitting between them. Germline V gene sequence: CDR1 SGHNT, CDR2 YENEEA. The CDR3 reads CASSQFPPSRGYTF. Here the CDR3 DNA reads TGTGCCAGCAGCCAATTTCCCCCGAGTCGTGGCTACACCTTC. Full variable domain (outside the CDR3, taken from reference TRBV11-3 and TRBJ1-2): EAGVVQSPRYKIIEKKQPVAFWCNPISGHNTLYWYLQNLGQGPELLIRYENEEAVDDSQLPKDRFSAERLKGVDSTLKIQPAELGDSAVYLCASSQFPPSRGYTFGSGTRLTVV.

The V call is TRBV24-1, the J call TRBJ2-5; 11 bases align to TRBD1. Germline V CDR1 and CDR2: KGHDR, SFDVKD. Trimming at V came to 4 bases and at J to 5 bases, leaving 8 bases not matched to a gene. The CDR3 contains 16 residues. The CDR3 loop reads CATSDFGQGALETQYF. CDR3 DNA: TGTGCCACCAGTGACTTCGGACAGGGGGCTTTGGAGACCCAGTACTTC.

This chain joins TRBV19 and TRBJ1-4; 7 bases are shared with TRBD1. CDR1 is LNHDA, CDR2 SQIVND, per germline (reference sequence). The V gene end was trimmed by 8 bases and the J gene end by 0 bases; junction bases not matched to a gene: 6. The CDR3 is 15 residues long. CDR3 protein: CASQTGITTNEKLFF. The DNA of the CDR3 is TGTGCCAGTCAGACAGGGATAACAACTAATGAAAAACTGTTTTTT.

This chain links TRBV10-1 with TRBJ2-1; 9 nucleotides agree with TRBD1. V shed 6 bases, J shed 7 bases, and the junction held 7 bases outside the gene matches. The CDR3 consists of 14 residues. Germline V gene data show CDR1 as WNHNN and CDR2 as SYGVQD (reference sequence). This CDR3 reads CASSRDRERNEQFF. The CDR3 DNA sequence: TGCGCCAGCAGCCGGGACAGGGAAAGGAATGAGCAGTTCTTC.

As for this clone: Other DNA sequences from this sample encode an identical CDR3 as well. CDR3 protein: CASSEYGTNVEKLFF. DNA for the CDR3: TGTGCCAGCAGTGAATACGGCACCAACGTTGAAAAACTGTTTTTT. J is TRBJ1-4 and V is TRBV25-1; D not resolved. Trimming cost V 0 bases and J 7 bases, with 12 bases left between them. This CDR3 is 15 amino acids long. Germline CDR1 and CDR2: MGHDK and SYGVNS.

This clone was recorded once. CDR3 sequence reads: CASSGTSGDQETQYF. Here the CDR3 DNA reads TGTGCCAGCAGTGGGACTAGCGGGGACCAAGAGACCCAGTACTTC. The V and J genes are TRBV2 and TRBJ2-5, with TRBD2 matching 12 bases. This CDR3 comprises 15 residues. CDR1 and CDR2 from the germline V gene are SNHLY and FYNNEI. The ends lost 4 bases at V and 0 bases at J; junction bases unmatched: 0.

The chain carries TRBV3-1 (or the pseudogene TRBV3-2) and TRBJ2-7; D ambiguous. This CDR3 is built from 13 residues. The germline V and J ends were trimmed by 2 bases and 1 base, with 6 bases remaining between them. Germline CDR1 LGHDT, CDR2 YNNKEL (reference sequence). The CDR3 DNA follows: TGTGCCAGCAGCCAAAGAGCATCCTACGAGCAGTACTTC. Protein sequence: CASSQRASYEQYF.

The chain uses TRBV7-9 and TRBJ1-5; no firm D call. V was shortened by 3 bases and J by 3 bases, with 9 bases between the two germline ends. The CDR3 totals 14 residues. Germline V gene lookup returns CDR1 SEHNR and CDR2 FQNEAQ (reference sequence). CDR3 in DNA: TGTGCCAGCAGCTTCCCAGGTACCAATCAGCCCCAGCATTTT. Protein sequence: CASSFPGTNQPQHF.

J is TRBJ1-1 and V is TRBV7-9, with D unclear. The V gene lost 5 bases and the J gene lost 5 bases, with 9 bases spanning the gap. The CDR3 consists of 12 residues. Looked up from germline, CDR1 is SEHNR and CDR2 is FQNEAQ (reference sequence). CDR3 protein: CASSHWGTEAFF. The CDR3 DNA is TGTGCCAGCAGCCATTGGGGAACTGAAGCTTTCTTT.

Written as DNA, the CDR3 is TGTGCCAGCTCACTAACAGGGGAAGCGGAAAAACTGTTTTTT. As protein: CASSLTGEAEKLFF. V is TRBV18 and J is TRBJ1-4; TRBD1 aligns across 7 bases. The CDR3 covers 14 residues. The J segment lost 8 bases and the V segment lost 4 bases, leaving 7 bases of the junction unmatched. CDR1 and CDR2 from the germline V gene are KGHSH and LQKENI.

The chain links TRBV11-3 to TRBJ2-7, with D perhaps matching TRBD1 (6 bases). The CDR3 extends over 15 amino acids. CDR1 is SGHNT and CDR2 is YENEEA in the germline V gene. V was pared by 7 bases and J by 0 bases, with 16 bases between. CDR3 in amino acids: CASTQLGTSSYEQYF. The DNA of the CDR3 is TGTGCCAGCACCCAATTGGGGACAAGCTCCTACGAGCAGTACTTC.

V gene TRBV11-3 combines with J gene TRBJ2-7; D is unclear. This CDR3 spans 11 amino acids. CDR1 and CDR2 (germline): SGHNT, YENEEA. Trimming removed 5 bases from V and 5 bases from J, with 7 bases in between. Here the CDR3 DNA reads TGTGCCAGCAGCCTTACCAACGAGCAGTACTTC. Amino acid sequence: CASSLTNEQYF. The full variable domain, rest sourced from reference TRBV11-3 and TRBJ2-7, is EAGVVQSPRYKIIEKKQPVAFWCNPISGHNTLYWYLQNLGQGPELLIRYENEEAVDDSQLPKDRFSAERLKGVDSTLKIQPAELGDSAVYLCASSLTNEQYFGPGTRLTVT.

This clone showed up just a few times. The chain employs TRBV19 and TRBJ1-5, with 9 bases that match TRBD1. This CDR3 is built from 15 residues. Germline trimming cut 4 bases from V and 1 base from J; bases unmatched to any gene: 2. Germline CDR1 and CDR2: LNHDA and SQIVND (reference sequence). CDR3 nucleotide sequence: TGTGCCAGTAGTACCGGGACAGGGAGCAATCAGCCCCAGCATTTT. As protein: CASSTGTGSNQPQHF.